This T cell receptor beta chain is from a study of cytomegalovirus exposure and HLA in healthy donors. Points on this clone: Its specificity is not known.

Primers for the PCR totalled 60 Vbeta and 13 Jbeta. Generated by immunoSEQ multiplex PCR, the TCRdb table keeps only in-frame clones and is missing some. Among 85,000 to 130,000 clones listed, around 75% were seen once. Germline CDR1 is PRHDT and CDR2 is FYEKMQ (reference sequence). The CDR3 is made up of 15 amino acids. V was pared by 6 bases and J by 4 bases, with 6 bases of the junction left unmatched. General study results and limits: From TCR beta sequences, most subjects' HLA-A and HLA-B alleles were reportedly predicted accurately. In a later analysis, donors in an Asian-associated ancestry cluster reportedly had fewer N-insertions in productive TCRs than the cohort mean. Within the data, a cluster of highly shared sequence variants was likely a sequencing artifact.

The rearrangement joins TRBV13 to TRBJ2-2, with TRBD1 identical over 9 bases. Sequenced: PBMCs. This TCR was sampled from a male donor in good health and CMV-seropositive. The CDR3 coding sequence is TGTGCCAGCAGGGGACAGGGATTAGTCACCGGGGAGCTGTTTTTT. Its protein is CASRGQGLVTGELFF. The full variable domain, completed using reference TRBV13 and TRBJ2-2, is AAGVIQSPRHLIKEKRETATLKCYPIPRHDTVYWYQQGPGQDPQFLISFYEKMQSDKGSIPDRFSAQQFSDYHSELNMSSLELGDSALYFCASRGQGLVTGELFFGEGSRLTVL.